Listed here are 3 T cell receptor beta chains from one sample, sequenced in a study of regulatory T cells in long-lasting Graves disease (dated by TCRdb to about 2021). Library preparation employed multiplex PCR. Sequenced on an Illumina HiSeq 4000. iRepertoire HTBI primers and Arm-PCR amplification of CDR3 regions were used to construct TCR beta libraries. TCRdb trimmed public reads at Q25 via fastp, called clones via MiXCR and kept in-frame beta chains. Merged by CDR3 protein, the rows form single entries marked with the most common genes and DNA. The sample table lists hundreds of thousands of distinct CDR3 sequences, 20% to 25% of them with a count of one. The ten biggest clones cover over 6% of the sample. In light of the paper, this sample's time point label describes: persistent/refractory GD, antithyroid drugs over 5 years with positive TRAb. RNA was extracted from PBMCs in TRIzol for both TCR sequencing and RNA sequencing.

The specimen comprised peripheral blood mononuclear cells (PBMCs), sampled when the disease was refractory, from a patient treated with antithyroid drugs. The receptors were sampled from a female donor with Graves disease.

This CDR3 reads CAVRSSTDTQYF. CDR3 DNA: TGTGCCGTCCGGTCTAGCACAGATACGCAGTATTTT. J is TRBJ2-3 and V is TRBV18; D unresolved. CDR3 size: 12 residues. V was cut by 11 bases and J by 0 bases, with 9 bases left in between. CDR1 and CDR2 from the germline V gene are KGHSH and LQKENI. The variable domain in full, completed from reference TRBV18 and TRBJ2-3, reads NAGVMQNPRHLVRRRGQEARLRCSPMKGHSHVYWYRQLPEEGLKFMVYLQKENIIDESGMPKERFSAEFPKEGPSILRIQQVVRGDSAAYFCAVRSSTDTQYFGPGTRLTVL.

In nucleotides, the CDR3 is TGTGCCAGCAGCCCCCGTTTCGGCTACACCTTC. Translating it yields CASSPRFGYTF. This chain links TRBV5-5 with TRBJ1-2; D remains ambiguous. V lost 4 bases, J lost 8 bases, and 9 bases lay in between. The CDR3 runs 11 residues. CDR1 and CDR2 from the germline V gene are SGHKS and YYEKEE (reference sequence).

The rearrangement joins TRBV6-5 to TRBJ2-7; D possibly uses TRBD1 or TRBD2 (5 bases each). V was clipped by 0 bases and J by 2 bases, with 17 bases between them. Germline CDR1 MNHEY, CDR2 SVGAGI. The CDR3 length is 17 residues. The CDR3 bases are TGTGCCAGCAGTTACTCGGGGCCGGCGGGTGTAACCTACGAGCAGTACTTC. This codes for CASSYSGPAGVTYEQYF.